The 13 T cell receptor beta chains presented below share a single source sample, sequenced in a study of cytomegalovirus exposure and HLA in healthy donors. 13 Jbeta primers and 60 Vbeta primers were used for the PCR. The data were produced by immunoSEQ multiplex PCR, yet TCRdb's version contains in-frame clones alone and is incomplete. Of over 150,000 clones listed, around four fifths are singletons. Material: PBMCs. Receptor source: a woman in her 30s in good health and CMV-seropositive.

This chain joins TRBV21-1 and TRBJ2-5; the DNA was not compared with TRBD1, the D call given in the table. TRBV21-1 is designated a pseudogene. The CDR3 is made up of 15 amino acids. The CDR3 region is CASSARRGQRETQYF. The CDR3 DNA sequence: TGTGCCAGCAGCGCGCGAAGGGGGCAGCGAGAGACCCAGTACTTC.

The genes are TRBV7-9 and TRBJ1-4; no clear D. Per the germline V gene, CDR1 is SEHNR and CDR2 is FQNEAQ (reference sequence). V was pared by 5 bases and J by 7 bases, with 23 bases between. The CDR3 extends over 17 amino acids. In DNA form, the CDR3 reads TGTGCCAGCAGCCCCACTTTCTCCCGGGGTTCAGGTGAAAAACTGTTTTTT. Translating it yields CASSPTFSRGSGEKLFF.

This sequence joins TRBV7-9 and TRBJ2-7; 9 bases agree with TRBD1. J lost 7 bases, V lost 0 bases, and 13 bases had no gene match. The V gene's germline CDR1 is SEHNR and CDR2 FQNEAQ (reference sequence). The CDR3 consists of 17 residues. CDR3 coding DNA: TGTGCCAGCAGCTTAGCGGTGGTGGGACAGGGATTTGGGGAGCAGTACTTC. It translates to CASSLAVVGQGFGEQYF.

This clone was detected only a few times. The chain joins TRBV6-5 to TRBJ1-5; 11 nucleotides agree with TRBD1. The CDR3 is 15 amino acids. The V segment lost 6 bases and the J segment 2 bases; nucleotides outside the gene matches: 3. CDR1 and CDR2 (germline): MNHEY, SVGAGI. DNA for the CDR3: TGTGCCAGCAGACCGGACAGGGGGCGCAATCAGCCCCAGCATTTT. This gives the protein CASRPDRGRNQPQHF.

About this clone: One end of the junction varies from germline; a read error may be responsible. The rearrangement uses TRBV7-9 and TRBJ2-3; D not resolved. The V gene's germline CDR1 is SEHNR and CDR2 FQNEAQ (reference sequence). This CDR3 comprises 15 residues. This CDR3 reads CSSSLVVGRIDTQYF. DNA of the CDR3: TGTTCCAGCAGCTTAGTTGTGGGCCGGATAGATACGCAGTATTTT.

The chain carries TRBV5-6 and TRBJ1-1; tentatively, D is TRBD1 (5 bases). V was clipped by 0 bases and J by 6 bases, with 12 bases between them. CDR1 is SGHDT and CDR2 is YYEEEE in the germline V gene. The CDR3 totals 14 residues. The CDR3 nucleotides are TGTGCCAGCAGCTTGGGATTGGGGGGAGCTGAAGCTTTCTTT. Its translation: CASSLGLGGAEAFF. Full variable domain (remainder filled in from reference TRBV5-6 and TRBJ1-1): DAGVTQSPTHLIKTRGQQVTLRCSPKSGHDTVSWYQQALGQGPQFIFQYYEEEERQRGNFPDRFSGHQFPNYSSELNVNALLLGDSALYLCASSLGLGGAEAFFGQGTRLTVV.

This clone appeared a few times. The chain joins TRBV6-5 to TRBJ2-2; D is perhaps TRBD2 (5 bases). The CDR3 has 14 amino acids. V lost 8 bases, J lost 1 base, and 11 bases lay in between. Germline V lookup: CDR1 MNHEY, CDR2 SVGAGI. CDR3 DNA sequence: TGTGCCAGCCAACGAGGAGGGAACACCGGGGAGCTGTTTTTT. Its translation is CASQRGGNTGELFF.

The CDR3, as DNA: TGTGCCAGCAGCCCAATGGTTGGGAGCTCCTACGAGCAGTACTTC. Translating it yields CASSPMVGSSYEQYF. The rearrangement uses TRBV28 and TRBJ2-7; D possibly corresponds to TRBD2 (5 bases). Germline V gene sequence: CDR1 MDHEN, CDR2 SYDVKM. The CDR3 consists of 15 residues. V dropped 6 bases and J dropped 0 bases, with 15 bases sitting between them.

The V gene is TRBV2, the J gene TRBJ1-6; 7 nucleotides agree with TRBD1. The germline gives CDR1 SNHLY, CDR2 FYNNEI. Trimming took 7 bases from V and 5 from J; bases not matched to a gene: 14. CDR3 size: 17 residues. CDR3 loop: CASILEGADSNNSPLHF. The CDR3 DNA follows: TGTGCCAGCATTCTCGAGGGGGCCGATTCTAATAATTCACCCCTCCACTTT.

The CDR3 is CASTPGALESNQPQHF. In DNA, the CDR3 is TGTGCCAGTACACCAGGGGCCCTGGAAAGTAATCAGCCCCAGCATTTT. V is TRBV19 and J is TRBJ1-5; D may be TRBD1 (6 bases). The V and J ends lost 7 bases and 4 bases respectively, with 20 bases between them. CDR1 and CDR2 (germline): LNHDA, SQIVND (reference sequence). CDR3 length: 16 residues.

The V gene is TRBV15, the J gene TRBJ2-3; 7 bases map to TRBD1. Germline V gene sequence: CDR1 LNHNV, CDR2 YYDKDF (reference sequence). The CDR3 contains 15 residues. V was pared by 3 bases and J by 1 base, with 4 bases of the junction left unmatched. This CDR3 is CATSRDRIRTDTQYF. The CDR3 DNA reads TGTGCCACCAGCAGGGACAGGATACGCACAGATACGCAGTATTTT.

This clone was counted between two and nine times. V usage is TRBV25-1 and J usage is TRBJ1-2; D is undetermined. This CDR3 is built from 13 residues. Germline assignment: CDR1 MGHDK and CDR2 SYGVNS. Trimming took 5 bases from V and 3 from J, leaving 10 bases between them. The CDR3 reads CASSSYGDYGYTF. CDR3 nucleotides: TGTGCCAGCAGTTCGTACGGGGACTATGGCTACACCTTC.

The rearrangement uses TRBV13 and TRBJ2-7; 7 positions agree with TRBD1. This CDR3 spans 18 amino acids. Trimming cost V 5 bases and J 5 bases; bases outside gene matches: 21. CDR1 PRHDT and CDR2 FYEKMQ come from the germline V gene (reference sequence). CDR3 protein: CASSPLPGQVIHLDEQYF. The CDR3, as DNA: TGTGCCAGCAGCCCCTTACCCGGACAGGTAATCCATTTAGACGAGCAGTACTTC.